The 19 T cell receptor beta chains below all came from one sample that was sequenced in a study of blood T cell repertoires in COVID-19. Here immunoSEQ multiplex PCR was the method, and the copy in TCRdb shows in-frame clones only, minus some. This table holds some 100,000 clones, 88% found once. What was sequenced was peripheral blood. Receptors were obtained from a man aged 45-65 years with COVID-19, enrolled during active disease.

The V and J genes are TRBV5-4 and TRBJ2-3, with a possible D match to TRBD1 (6 bases). Trimming took off 0 bases at V and 6 bases at J, with 11 bases between the two ends. The CDR3 is 14 amino acids. Germline-derived CDR1 and CDR2 are SGHNT and YYREEE (reference sequence). DNA of the CDR3: TGTGCCAGCAGCTTGGGCCAGGGGATTGATACGCAGTATTTT. Protein product: CASSLGQGIDTQYF. Based on the CDR3 plus reference TRBV5-4 and TRBJ2-3, the full variable domain is ETGVTQSPTHLIKTRGQQVTLRCSSQSGHNTVSWYQQALGQGPQFIFQYYREEENGRGNFPPRFSGLQFPNYSSELNVNALELDDSALYLCASSLGQGIDTQYFGPGTRLTVL.

The gene calls are TRBV14 and TRBJ1-1; D is uncertain. Germline V CDR1 and CDR2: SGHDN, FVKESK. V lost 4 bases and J lost 4, with 10 bases in between. The CDR3 length is 13 residues. The CDR3 coding sequence is TGTGCCAGCAGCCGATTAATCGGCACTGAAGCTTTCTTT. Its protein product is CASSRLIGTEAFF.

This sequence joins TRBV24-1 and TRBJ2-3; perhaps TRBD1 as D (6 bases). The CDR3 contains 15 residues. V was trimmed by 0 bases and J by 7 bases, leaving 13 bases between them. CDR1 KGHDR and CDR2 SFDVKD come from the germline V gene. In DNA form, the CDR3 reads TGTGCCACCAGTGATTTGAGAGGGGGTGTGAATACGCAGTATTTT. Its protein is CATSDLRGGVNTQYF.

The chain recombines TRBV10-3 with TRBJ1-1, with TRBD1 identical over 11 bases. This CDR3 spans 16 amino acids. Trimming at V came to 8 bases and at J to 4 bases, leaving 12 bases not matched to a gene. Per germline, CDR1 ENHRY and CDR2 SYGVKD. The CDR3 loop is CAIRTGTGGLGTEAFF. DNA for the CDR3: TGTGCCATCCGCACCGGGACAGGGGGATTGGGCACTGAAGCTTTCTTT.

The chain has TRBV24-1 and TRBJ2-3; 7 bases fit TRBD2. This CDR3 is built from 14 residues. The V and J ends lost 6 bases and 1 base, in that order; junction bases with no gene match: 3. The germline V gene encodes CDR1 KGHDR and CDR2 SFDVKD. The CDR3 nucleotides are TGTGCCACCAGTCAAAGCGGGGGCACAGATACGCAGTATTTT. Translating gives CATSQSGGTDTQYF.

Only a few counts were recorded for this clone. J is TRBJ1-3 and V is TRBV10-3; D is unclear. The CDR3 totals 19 residues. V was cut by 3 bases and J by 0 bases, with 21 bases left in between. Germline V gene sequence: CDR1 ENHRY, CDR2 SYGVKD. CDR3: CAISDPRLGDTDSGNTIYF. The CDR3 DNA reads TGTGCCATCAGTGATCCCCGTTTAGGTGACACGGACTCTGGAAACACCATATATTTT.

The rearrangement links TRBV29-1 to TRBJ2-7; 9 nucleotides align to TRBD2. The CDR3 is made up of 13 amino acids. Per germline, CDR1 SQVTM and CDR2 ANQGSEA. The junction had 6 bases not matched to a gene; V was cut back by 8 bases and J by 1 base. CDR3 DNA sequence: TGCAGCCCCGCGGGGGGGTGGTCCTACGAGCAGTACTTC. Protein product: CSPAGGWSYEQYF.

The chain uses TRBV3-1 (or the pseudogene TRBV3-2) and TRBJ2-3; 9 bases are a match to TRBD2. CDR1 and CDR2 from the germline V gene are LGHDT and YNNKEL (reference sequence). The junction had 7 bases not matched to a gene; V was cut back by 4 bases and J by 5 bases. This CDR3 comprises 15 residues. In DNA form, the CDR3 reads TGTGCCAGCAGCCCTGGCGGGGGGGCCTTAGATACGCAGTATTTT. Translating gives CASSPGGGALDTQYF.

This chain links TRBV5-1 with TRBJ2-7, with 8 nucleotides matching TRBD1. With 0 bases clipped from V and 3 bases from J, the junction kept 8 bases outside the gene matches. CDR3 length equals 16 residues. Per germline, CDR1 SGHRS and CDR2 YFSETQ. The CDR3 nucleotides are TGCGCCAGCAGCTTGGGGCTAACGACAGGGGACTACGAGCAGTACTTC. It translates to CASSLGLTTGDYEQYF.

The V and J genes are TRBV2 and TRBJ1-2; TRBD1 is a possible D gene (6 bases). The CDR3 has 13 amino acids. Germline V gene lookup returns CDR1 SNHLY and CDR2 FYNNEI. Trimming took 5 bases from V and 7 from J, leaving 14 bases between them. The CDR3 spells CASSYSQGSGYTF. The DNA for the CDR3 is TGTGCCAGCAGTTACTCCCAGGGGAGTGGCTACACCTTC.

The chain carries TRBV3-1 (or the pseudogene TRBV3-2) and TRBJ2-7; D is perhaps TRBD2 (6 bases). Trimming removed 1 base from V and 3 bases from J, with 19 bases in between. Per germline, CDR1 LGHDT and CDR2 YNNKEL (reference sequence). The CDR3 length is 17 residues. DNA for the CDR3: TGTGCCAGCAGCCAAGCGGGACTTCCCTCGGATCACTACGAGCAGTACTTC. Translated: CASSQAGLPSDHYEQYF.

The genes are TRBV10-3 and TRBJ2-2; TRBD1 agrees at 7 bases. V dropped 6 bases and J dropped 3; count of bases not matched to a gene: 13. The CDR3 covers 17 residues. Germline CDR1 ENHRY, CDR2 SYGVKD. The CDR3: CAIRVEPGTVDTGELFF. CDR3 sequence (DNA): TGTGCCATCAGAGTGGAGCCCGGGACAGTGGACACCGGGGAGCTGTTTTTT.

The V gene is TRBV7-9, the J gene TRBJ2-7; D is ambiguous. This CDR3 comprises 15 residues. In germline, CDR1 is SEHNR, CDR2 FQNEAQ (reference sequence). Trimming cost V 4 bases and J 5 bases, with 18 bases left between them. CDR3 protein: CASSYDTGLNHEQYF. CDR3 bases: TGTGCCAGCAGCTATGACACTGGCTTGAACCACGAGCAGTACTTC.

This clone appeared once. This chain connects TRBV5-6 to TRBJ1-5; D remains ambiguous. CDR3 size: 15 residues. The V end lost 1 base, the J end lost 1 base, and 9 bases lay between the germline ends. The germline CDR1 and CDR2 sequences are SGHDT and YYEEEE. CDR3 in DNA: TGTGCCAGCAGCTTGTACGAGGAGAGCAATCAGCCCCAGCATTTT. Translated: CASSLYEESNQPQHF.

Only a few counts were recorded for this clone. The V call is TRBV2, the J call TRBJ2-1, with D possibly being TRBD2 (5 bases). The V gene's germline CDR1 is SNHLY and CDR2 FYNNEI. V lost 2 bases to trimming and J lost 0 bases, with 11 bases between them. The CDR3 totals 16 residues. CDR3 loop: CASSESAVSSYNEQFF. CDR3 sequence (DNA): TGTGCCAGCAGTGAATCAGCGGTTAGCTCCTACAATGAGCAGTTCTTC.

CDR3 sequence (DNA): TGTGCCAGCAGTTTTCAGGGGCTGGGTGAAAAACTGTTTTTT. This encodes CASSFQGLGEKLFF. V usage is TRBV27 and J usage is TRBJ1-4; the D gene is possibly TRBD1 (6 bases). V lost 3 bases, J lost 7 bases, and 12 bases lay in between. This CDR3 has 14 residues. CDR1 and CDR2 (germline): MNHEY, SMNVEV (reference sequence).

This chain joins TRBV19 and TRBJ2-5; a possible D gene is TRBD2 (5 bases). Trimming took off 5 bases at V and 1 base at J, with 8 bases between the two ends. This CDR3 comprises 13 residues. CDR1 LNHDA and CDR2 SQIVND come from the germline V gene (reference sequence). CDR3 sequence: CASSSGSQETQYF. The CDR3 DNA follows: TGTGCCAGTAGTTCGGGGTCCCAAGAGACCCAGTACTTC.

V usage is TRBV28 and J usage is TRBJ1-4; TRBD1 matches at 8 bases. In germline, CDR1 is MDHEN, CDR2 SYDVKM. The CDR3 spans 14 residues. The J segment lost 7 bases and the V segment lost 6 bases, leaving 7 bases of the junction unmatched. CDR3 in DNA: TGTGCCAGCAGAATACAGGGGGGGGGTGAAAAACTGTTTTTT. This translates into CASRIQGGGEKLFF.

The V gene is TRBV5-6, the J gene TRBJ1-1; D is unclear. CDR3 length: 11 amino acids. V was shortened by 1 base and J by 8 bases, with 6 bases between the two germline ends. Germline values: CDR1 SGHDT, CDR2 YYEEEE. The CDR3 nucleotides are TGTGCCAGCAGCTTGTCCAGAGAAGCTTTCTTT. Protein product: CASSLSREAFF.